What follows describes a single TCR beta chain. Its antigen remains unidentified. Per-base qualities were not stored, and no clone one base away is much larger. Taken with the paper, the label for time point translates to: after anti-PD-1 therapy. Genomic DNA extracted from tumor biopsies or peripheral blood was used for bulk TCRbeta sequencing, with input ranging from roughly 600 ng to 6,004 ng. Every patient had histologically proven advanced or metastatic basal or squamous cell carcinoma and was a poor candidate for surgical resection. Of the roughly eleven patients in the basal cell carcinoma cohort, about eight underwent bulk tumor TCR sequencing. This specimen belongs to a study of T cells in tumors after PD-1 blockade (dated 2019 in TCRdb). At the level of the whole study: Exclusion criteria were prior checkpoint blockade, use of systemic immunosuppressants, or recent radiotherapy or other anti-cancer therapy within 4 weeks. Patients were treated with either pembrolizumab 200 mg every 3 weeks or cemiplimab 350 mg every 2 weeks. While on anti-PD-1 treatment, some of the patients also continued taking daily vismodegib 150 mg. Peripheral blood samples averaged approximately 110,000 TCR templates (range roughly 24,679-270,000) and 35,000 to 45,000 unique clonotypes. Paired single-cell RNA and TCR sequencing was performed on site-matched tumors from BCC or SCC patients before and after anti-PD-1 therapy. To compare clonotypes in blood versus tumor, bulk TCR sequencing was run on roughly 10 peripheral blood samples drawn from 5 patients. RECIST version 1.1 was the standard used to evaluate clinical response.

The immunoSEQ platform was used for deep TCRbeta sequencing. Regarding the original processing steps: For further analysis, only productive rearrangements were exported out of the immunoSEQ Analyzer. T cell phenotypes were assigned to bulk TCRbeta clonotypes by matching the clonotypes to single-cell RNA+TCR-seq clones that had the same TCRbeta sequence. Tumor enrichment of a clone was calculated by dividing the clone's tumor frequency by the clone's PBMC frequency, both taken from bulk TCR sequencing. TCRs were grouped by GLIPH into specificity groups, defined as clusters of distinct TCRs likely recognizing common antigens via shared CDR3 motifs. TCRdb carries this immuneACCESS record with in-frame sequences only. Its versions omit some clonotypes, under half of them owing to an unresolved V gene in the studies checked, with the rest unexplained. The D gene and trimming were derived from the DNA, and the V and J assignments and clone size from that table. The sample profile shows 60,000 to 65,000 clones; over 65% of them were found once. About 4.5% of the sample is in the top ten clones.

On the study overall, not on this receptor specifically: Around 45% of tumor TCR clonotypes were detected in blood, and some novel exhausted tumor clones were observed in pre-treatment blood, which was taken as suggesting peripheral recruitment. The source of novel T cell clones was not identified, and lymphoid organs or rare unexpanded clones within the tumor or the tumor periphery could be included among the possible sources.

Trimming removed 0 bases from V and 5 bases from J, leaving 15 bases between the germline ends. The CDR3 has 16 amino acids, counting the end cysteine and phenylalanine. Only the CDR3 portion is preserved as DNA: 48 bases, with reading frame beginning at the first base. The germline V gene gives CDR1 as MNHNS and CDR2 as SASEGT. Specimen: PBMCs, collected after anti-PD-1 treatment. This TCR was sampled from a human donor with basal cell carcinoma. Here the chain combines TRBV6-1 and TRBJ2-3; D gene: possibly TRBD2, on 6 matching bases. The nucleotide sequence reads as follows: TGTGCCAGCAGTGAAGCGCGGGGCAGCCTGGGAGATACGCAGTATTTT. It codes for CASSEARGSLGDTQYF.